A single sample is the source of the 17 T cell receptor beta chains below, sequenced in a study of blood T cell repertoires in COVID-19. The method was immunoSEQ multiplex PCR; TCRdb's version includes in-frame clones alone and lacks a portion of them. The data show around 370,000 clones, around nine tenths seen once. The specimen was peripheral blood. Receptors were obtained from a woman under 30 who had recovered from COVID-19.

This chain connects TRBV2 to TRBJ1-4; D not resolved. CDR3 length: 13 amino acids. Germline V gene data show CDR1 as SNHLY and CDR2 as FYNNEI. Between the trimmed V and J ends, which lost 7 bases and 4 bases, there was a span of 10 bases. CDR3 loop: CASNLYINEKLFF. In nucleotides, the CDR3 is TGTGCCAGCAATTTATACATTAATGAAAAACTGTTTTTT.

The V and J genes are TRBV5-6 and TRBJ2-2; D may be TRBD1 (6 bases). In germline, CDR1 is SGHDT, CDR2 YYEEEE. This CDR3 is 15 amino acids long. Trimming removed 3 bases at V and 4 bases at J, with 13 bases between. The CDR3 protein is CASSYLRGGTGELFF. In nucleotides, the CDR3 is TGTGCCAGCAGCTACCTACGAGGGGGCACCGGGGAGCTGTTTTTT.

This clone was found once. J is TRBJ2-5 and V is TRBV2, with no clear D. The CDR3 runs 13 residues. Germline assignment: CDR1 SNHLY and CDR2 FYNNEI. The V end lost 2 bases, the J end lost 2 bases, and 6 bases lay between the germline ends. CDR3: CASSEPAQETQYF. The CDR3 DNA reads TGTGCCAGCAGTGAACCAGCGCAAGAGACCCAGTACTTC.

The genes are TRBV11-3 and TRBJ2-1; maybe TRBD2 (6 bases). V was cut by 6 bases and J by 4 bases, with 25 bases left in between. The CDR3 is 18 residues long. The V gene's germline CDR1 is SGHNT and CDR2 YENEEA. The CDR3 region is CASSLNSGAPIVYNEQFF. The CDR3 DNA reads as TGTGCCAGCAGTCTCAATAGCGGAGCCCCTATAGTTTACAATGAGCAGTTCTTC.

The rearrangement links TRBV19 to TRBJ1-5, with 7 bases that match TRBD1. CDR1 and CDR2 (germline): LNHDA, SQIVND (reference sequence). V lost 7 bases and J lost 3; bases outside the gene matches: 15. This CDR3 is built from 17 residues. The CDR3, as DNA: TGTGCCAGTACCCCTGATGGCCGGACAGGCTCCAATCAGCCCCAGCATTTT. Translation: CASTPDGRTGSNQPQHF.

V is TRBV3-1 (or the pseudogene TRBV3-2) and J is TRBJ2-3; the match to TRBD2 covers 10 bases. Looked up from germline, CDR1 is LGHDT and CDR2 is YNNKEL (reference sequence). The CDR3 has 14 residues. V trimming: 1 base; J trimming: 13 bases; junction bases outside the gene matches: 8. The DNA for the CDR3 is TGTGCCAGCAGCCAAGCTAGCGGGGGTGCATGGAAGTATTTT. It encodes CASSQASGGAWKYF.

The chain employs TRBV2 and TRBJ1-1; D gene ambiguous. Trimming removed 10 bases at V and 4 bases at J, with 10 bases between. Germline-derived CDR1 and CDR2 are SNHLY and FYNNEI. This CDR3 spans 11 amino acids. The CDR3 is CAIRALTEAFF. CDR3 coding DNA: TGTGCCATCCGAGCCCTCACTGAAGCTTTCTTT.

This chain connects TRBV4-1 to TRBJ1-5, with D maybe TRBD1 (5 bases). The V end lost 1 base, the J end lost 7 bases, and 17 bases lay between the germline ends. The V gene's germline CDR1 is MGHRA and CDR2 YSYEKL. The CDR3 consists of 16 residues. The CDR3 reads CASSQGLGRGEQPQHF. In DNA form, the CDR3 reads TGCGCCAGCAGCCAAGGTCTAGGCCGGGGGGAGCAGCCCCAGCATTTT.

CDR3: CASSPIPQGSEQFF. The CDR3 region has the DNA TGTGCCAGCAGTCCAATCCCTCAGGGCAGTGAGCAGTTCTTC. The chain combines TRBV27 with TRBJ2-1; TRBD1 might be the D (5 bases). Germline loops: CDR1 MNHEY, CDR2 SMNVEV (reference sequence). The V end was cut by 5 bases, the J end by 9 bases, with 17 bases between. The CDR3 has 14 amino acids.

The gene calls are TRBV7-2 and TRBJ1-1, with TRBD1 as a possible D gene (6 bases). The V end was cut by 3 bases, the J end by 0 bases, with 23 bases between. The CDR3 length is 19 residues. Germline loops: CDR1 SGHTA, CDR2 FQGNSA. This CDR3 reads CASSLRSRQGRPVNTEAFF. The CDR3 DNA reads TGTGCCAGCAGCTTGCGCTCGAGGCAGGGGCGGCCGGTGAACACTGAAGCTTTCTTT.

V gene TRBV6-5 combines with J gene TRBJ2-2; TRBD2 agrees at 11 bases. Germline V lookup: CDR1 MNHEY, CDR2 SVGAGI. The CDR3 loop spans 15 amino acids. The J segment lost 3 bases and the V segment lost 6 bases, leaving 3 bases of the junction unmatched. The DNA of the CDR3 is TGTGCCAGCAGCCAACTAGCGGGGGACACCGGGGAGCTGTTTTTT. Its translation is CASSQLAGDTGELFF.

The chain couples TRBV3-1 (or the pseudogene TRBV3-2) to TRBJ1-5, with TRBD1 as a possible D gene (5 bases). Trimming shortened V by 3 bases and J by 7 bases, and 16 bases separated the two germline ends. The CDR3 contains 15 residues. Germline V gives CDR1 LGHDT, CDR2 YNNKEL (reference sequence). DNA for the CDR3: TGTGCCAGCAGCCACTCAGGCGGGGGTGGGCAGCCCCAGCATTTT. As protein: CASSHSGGGGQPQHF.

The chain employs TRBV19 and TRBJ2-1, with a possible D match to TRBD1 (5 bases). This CDR3 comprises 12 residues. Trimming pared 3 bases from V and 12 bases from J, leaving 12 bases between. CDR1 is LNHDA, CDR2 SQIVND, per germline (reference sequence). The CDR3 sequence is CASSMGRAGQFF. In nucleotides, the CDR3 is TGTGCCAGTAGTATGGGCAGGGCTGGGCAGTTCTTC.

The chain links TRBV18 to TRBJ2-1; D is unresolved. Germline V gene lookup returns CDR1 KGHSH and CDR2 LQKENI. This CDR3 contains 15 residues. V lost 3 bases and J 5 bases, leaving 14 bases between the germline ends. The CDR3 DNA sequence: TGTGCCAGCTCACCCCGAGCTGGCGGAAACAATGAGCAGTTCTTC. Amino acids: CASSPRAGGNNEQFF.

The rearrangement links TRBV6-5 to TRBJ1-1, with 7 bases that match TRBD1. This CDR3 has 14 residues. Germline CDR1 MNHEY, CDR2 SVGAGI. Trimming removed 5 bases from V and 5 bases from J; junction bases left unmatched: 8. CDR3 bases: TGTGCCAGCAGTCAGACAGGGCCTCCAACTGAAGCTTTCTTT. It translates to CASSQTGPPTEAFF.

The V gene is TRBV7-2, the J gene TRBJ1-1; D not resolved. There are 15 residues in the CDR3. CDR1 and CDR2 from the germline V gene are SGHTA and FQGNSA. V was cut by 1 base and J by 4 bases, with 13 bases left in between. CDR3: CASSLDPAVSTEAFF. The DNA of the CDR3 is TGTGCCAGCAGCTTAGATCCGGCGGTAAGCACTGAAGCTTTCTTT.

A remark on this clone: Without the conserved terminal phenylalanine or tryptophan, this CDR3 likely stems from a read error. The DNA is left out, because the CDR3 cannot be placed on it with certainty; the CDR3 is given as TCRdb lists it. The chain joins TRBV6-2 or TRBV6-3 to TRBJ1-1; the table's TRBD1 call for D was not verified on the DNA. The CDR3 sequence runs 11 residues, both termini included. CDR1 is MNHEY, CDR2 SVGEGT, per germline. CDR3 amino acids: CASSDRDRAYL.